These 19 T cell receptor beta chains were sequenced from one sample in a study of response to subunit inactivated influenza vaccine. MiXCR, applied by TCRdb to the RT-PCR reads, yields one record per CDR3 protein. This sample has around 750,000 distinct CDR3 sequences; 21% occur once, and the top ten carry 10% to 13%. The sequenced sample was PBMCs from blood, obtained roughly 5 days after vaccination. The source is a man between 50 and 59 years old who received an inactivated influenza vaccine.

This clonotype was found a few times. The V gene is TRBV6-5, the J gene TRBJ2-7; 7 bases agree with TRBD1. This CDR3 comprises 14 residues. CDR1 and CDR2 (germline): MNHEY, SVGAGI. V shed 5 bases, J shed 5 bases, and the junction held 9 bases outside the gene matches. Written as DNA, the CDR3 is TGTGCCAGCAGTCACAGGGGTTACGGGAACGAGCAGTACTTC. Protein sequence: CASSHRGYGNEQYF.

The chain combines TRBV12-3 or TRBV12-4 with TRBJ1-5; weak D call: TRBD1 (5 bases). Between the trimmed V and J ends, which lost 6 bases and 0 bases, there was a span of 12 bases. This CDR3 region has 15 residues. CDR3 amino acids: CASRIGTDSNQPQHF. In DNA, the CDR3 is TGTGCCAGCAGGATAGGGACGGATAGCAATCAGCCCCAGCATTTT.

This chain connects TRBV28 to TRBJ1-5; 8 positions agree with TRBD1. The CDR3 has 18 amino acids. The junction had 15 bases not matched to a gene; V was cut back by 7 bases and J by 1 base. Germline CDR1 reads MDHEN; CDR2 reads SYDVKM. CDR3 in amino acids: CASILAGGAGGSNQPQHF. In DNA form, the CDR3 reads TGTGCCAGCATCTTGGCAGGGGGCGCCGGGGGGAGCAATCAGCCCCAGCATTTT.

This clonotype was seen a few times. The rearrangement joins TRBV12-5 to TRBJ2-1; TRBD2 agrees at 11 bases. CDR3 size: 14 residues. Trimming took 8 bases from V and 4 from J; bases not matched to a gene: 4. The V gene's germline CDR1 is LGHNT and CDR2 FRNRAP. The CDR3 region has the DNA TGTGCTAGTACTAGCGGGAGTCTATACAATGAGCAGTTCTTC. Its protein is CASTSGSLYNEQFF.

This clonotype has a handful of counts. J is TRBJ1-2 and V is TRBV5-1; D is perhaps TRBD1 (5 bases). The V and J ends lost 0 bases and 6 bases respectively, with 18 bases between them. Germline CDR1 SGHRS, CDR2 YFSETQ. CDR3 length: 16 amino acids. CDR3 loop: CASSLEGARRTDGYTF. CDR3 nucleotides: TGCGCCAGCAGCTTGGAAGGGGCAAGGCGTACGGATGGCTACACCTTC.

As DNA, the CDR3 is TGTGCCAGCAGCTTAGTTTCAGGCAGGGGTAAAAATGAGCAGTTCTTC. Translation gives CASSLVSGRGKNEQFF. The chain recombines TRBV11-2 with TRBJ2-1; tentatively, D is TRBD1 (6 bases). The length of the CDR3 is 16 residues. From germline, CDR1 is SGHAT and CDR2 FQNNGV. Between the trimmed V and J ends, which lost 1 base and 7 bases, there was a span of 17 bases.

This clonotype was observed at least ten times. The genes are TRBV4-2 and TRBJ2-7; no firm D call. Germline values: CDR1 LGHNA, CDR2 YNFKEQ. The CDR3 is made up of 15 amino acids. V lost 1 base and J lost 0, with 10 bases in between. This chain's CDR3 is CASSQGGRHSYEQYF. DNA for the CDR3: TGTGCCAGCAGCCAAGGGGGTCGACACTCCTACGAGCAGTACTTC.

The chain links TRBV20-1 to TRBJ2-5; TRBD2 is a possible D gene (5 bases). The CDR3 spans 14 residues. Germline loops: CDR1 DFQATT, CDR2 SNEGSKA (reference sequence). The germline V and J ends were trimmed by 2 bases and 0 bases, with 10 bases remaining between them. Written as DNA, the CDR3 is TGCAGTGCTAGATGGACCGGGAACCAAGAGACCCAGTACTTC. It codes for CSARWTGNQETQYF.

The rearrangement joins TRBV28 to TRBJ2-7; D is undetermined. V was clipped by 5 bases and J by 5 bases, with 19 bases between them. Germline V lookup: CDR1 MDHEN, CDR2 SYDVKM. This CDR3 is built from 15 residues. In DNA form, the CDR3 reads TGTGCCAGCAGTCCCAGACCGGTAGGTGCCCACGAGCAGTACTTC. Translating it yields CASSPRPVGAHEQYF.

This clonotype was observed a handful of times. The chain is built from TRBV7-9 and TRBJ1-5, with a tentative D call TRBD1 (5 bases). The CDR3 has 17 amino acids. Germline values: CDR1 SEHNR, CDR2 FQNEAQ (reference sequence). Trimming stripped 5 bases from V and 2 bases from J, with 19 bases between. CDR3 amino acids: CASSLPFRGVGNQPQHF. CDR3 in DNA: TGTGCCAGCAGCCTGCCATTTCGGGGGGTTGGCAATCAGCCCCAGCATTTT.

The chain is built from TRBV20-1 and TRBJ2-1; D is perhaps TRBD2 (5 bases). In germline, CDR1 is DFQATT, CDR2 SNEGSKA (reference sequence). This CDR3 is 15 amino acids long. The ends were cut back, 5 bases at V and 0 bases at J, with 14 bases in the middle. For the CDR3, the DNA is TGCAGTGCTGTACGAGGAGAGGGCTCCTACAATGAGCAGTTCTTC. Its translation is CSAVRGEGSYNEQFF.

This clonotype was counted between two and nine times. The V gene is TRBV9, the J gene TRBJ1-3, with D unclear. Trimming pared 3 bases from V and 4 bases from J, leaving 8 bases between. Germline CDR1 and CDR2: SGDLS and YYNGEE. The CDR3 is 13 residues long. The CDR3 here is CASSAASGNTIYF. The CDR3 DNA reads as TGTGCCAGCAGCGCCGCCTCCGGAAACACCATATATTTT.

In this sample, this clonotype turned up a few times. CDR3 DNA sequence: TGTGCCAGCAGAGAACAGGGGGCTACCTACGAGCAGTACTTC. It encodes CASREQGATYEQYF. V usage is TRBV6-2 or TRBV6-3 and J usage is TRBJ2-7, with 9 bases fitting TRBD1. V trimming: 6 bases; J trimming: 2 bases; junction bases outside the gene matches: 5. Germline assignment: CDR1 MNHEY and CDR2 SVGEGT. The CDR3 consists of 14 residues.

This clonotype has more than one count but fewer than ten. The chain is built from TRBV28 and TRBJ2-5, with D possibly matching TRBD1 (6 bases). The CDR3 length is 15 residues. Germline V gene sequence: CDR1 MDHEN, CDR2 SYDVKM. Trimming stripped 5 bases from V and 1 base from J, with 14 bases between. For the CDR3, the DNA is TGTGCCAGCAGTATAACGGACAGACTCCAAGAGACCCAGTACTTC. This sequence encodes CASSITDRLQETQYF.

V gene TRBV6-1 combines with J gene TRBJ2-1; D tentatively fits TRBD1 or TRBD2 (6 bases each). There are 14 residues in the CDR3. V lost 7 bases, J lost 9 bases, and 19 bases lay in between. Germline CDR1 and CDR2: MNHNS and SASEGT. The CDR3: CASKRGDAVSEQFF. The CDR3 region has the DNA TGTGCCAGCAAAAGGGGGGACGCCGTGTCTGAGCAGTTCTTC.

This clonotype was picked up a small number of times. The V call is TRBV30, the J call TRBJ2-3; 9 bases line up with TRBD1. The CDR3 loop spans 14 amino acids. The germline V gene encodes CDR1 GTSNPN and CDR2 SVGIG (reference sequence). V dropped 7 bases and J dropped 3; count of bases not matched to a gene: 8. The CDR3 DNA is TGTGCCTCAGCGACCGGGACAGGGACAGATACGCAGTATTTT. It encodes CASATGTGTDTQYF.

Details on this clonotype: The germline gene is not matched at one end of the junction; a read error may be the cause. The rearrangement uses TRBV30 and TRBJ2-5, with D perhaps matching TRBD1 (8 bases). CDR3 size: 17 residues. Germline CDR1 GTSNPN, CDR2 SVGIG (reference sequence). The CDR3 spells CAWTSKLNRGGGETQYF. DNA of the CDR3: TGTGCCTGGACTTCTAAATTGAACAGGGGGGGTGGAGAGACCCAGTACTTT.

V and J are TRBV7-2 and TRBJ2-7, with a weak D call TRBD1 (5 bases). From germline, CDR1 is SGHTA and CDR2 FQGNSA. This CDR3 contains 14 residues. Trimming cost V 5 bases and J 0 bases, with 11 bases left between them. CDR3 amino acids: CASSPDSFSYEQYF. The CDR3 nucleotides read TGTGCCAGCAGCCCCGACAGCTTCTCCTACGAGCAGTACTTC.

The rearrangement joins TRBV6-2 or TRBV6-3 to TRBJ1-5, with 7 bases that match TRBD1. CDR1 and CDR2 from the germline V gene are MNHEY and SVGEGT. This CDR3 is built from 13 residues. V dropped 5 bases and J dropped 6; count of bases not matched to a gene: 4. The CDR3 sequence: CASSADRAQPQHF. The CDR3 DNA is TGTGCCAGCAGTGCTGACAGGGCTCAGCCCCAGCATTTT.